In its sample, the clone carrying this TCR beta chain was seen a few times. Its target is unknown. The sample is drawn from a study of vaccination effects on CD4 cells after COVID-19. The data were produced by immunoSEQ multiplex PCR, yet TCRdb's version contains in-frame clones alone and is incomplete. Of around 79,000 clones detected, 60% to 85% appear once; the ten largest clones hold over 9.5%. Expansion with viral peptide pools was applied to antigen-specific CD4+ T cells by the ViraFEST assay prior to sequencing. Following a roughly 11-day culture, CD4+ T cells were purified. In the vaccine recipients, nucleocapsid antibodies were negative and there was no prior SARS-CoV-2 infection. V lost 5 bases to trimming and J lost 7 bases; unmatched junction nucleotides: 11. Germline CDR1 and CDR2: MNHNY and SVGAGI (reference sequence). The CDR3 consists of 17 residues.

This specimen was CD4+ T cells from PBMCs cultured with SARS-CoV-2 spike peptides, taken before COVID-19 vaccination. V and J are TRBV6-6 and TRBJ1-6, with 10 bases lining up with TRBD1. This TCR derives from a human donor who received a COVID-19 vaccine. CDR3 sequence: CASSRTGTGVANSPLHF. The CDR3 nucleotides are TGTGCCAGCAGTCGGACCGGGACAGGGGTTGCGAATTCACCCCTCCACTTT.